This TCR beta chain derives from a study of CD8 T cells in ankylosing spondylitis. Study-wide results and caveats: Reports of some motif variants in reactive arthritis synovial fluid and blood predate this one. Researchers report that disease-linked clones proved CD8+ and relatively rare in peripheral blood. It appeared that ankylosing spondylitis blood was characterized by a TCR beta motif of about 8 highly homologous variants. The authors reported significant enrichment of disease-linked clones in matched ankylosing spondylitis synovial fluid.

Libraries of TCR beta came from quantitative 5'-RACE with molecular barcodes. One entry per CDR3 protein, called by TCRdb with MiXCR from the 5' RACE reads. Of roughly 300,000 distinct CDR3 sequences listed, roughly 8% were seen once; the top ten hold 13% to 15%. This clonotype has at least ten counts. Antigen unknown. Unmatched junction bases numbered 14, after V lost 1 base and J lost 6 bases. The CDR3 runs 18 residues. Germline V CDR1 and CDR2: SGHAT, FQNNGV. The sequenced material came from blood, either unsorted or a sorted T cell fraction (not recorded which). This sequence originates from a male donor with ankylosing spondylitis. V usage is TRBV11-2 and J usage is TRBJ2-1; TRBD2 aligns across 8 bases. The CDR3 loop reads CASSLGTSGIMGINEQFF. The CDR3 DNA follows: TGTGCCAGCAGCTTAGGTACTAGCGGAATAATGGGGATCAATGAGCAGTTCTTC.